This TCR beta chain emerged from a study of control samples from healthy donors and cancer patients. After removal of 5 bases from V and 0 bases from J, the junction contained 12 bases not matched to a gene. There are 18 residues in the CDR3. Germline assignment: CDR1 SGHTA and CDR2 FQGNSA. Clones were sequenced by immunoSEQ multiplex PCR, and TCRdb holds only the in-frame ones, with some missing. The table lists about 49,000 clones, just over 85% of them singletons. This sequence joins TRBV7-2 and TRBJ1-2; 10 bases fit TRBD1. The sequenced sample consisted of PBMCs. The TCR sequence derives from a woman in her forties or fifties with lung cancer. The DNA of the CDR3 is TGTGCCAGCAGCCCCCAGCGGGACAGGGGTAGGACTAACTATGGCTACACCTTC. Its protein product is CASSPQRDRGRTNYGYTF.